The 10 T cell receptor beta chains listed next were all sequenced from one sample in a study of T cell repertoires in cytomegalovirus infection (dated by TCRdb to about 2019). The treatment or condition label on this specimen signifies: in vitro stimulation with specific CMV peptide epitopes to enrich CMV-specific T cells. Sequencing instrument: Illumina HiSeq 1500. The public reads were quality trimmed at Q25 with fastp and then assembled into clones with MiXCR by TCRdb, keeping productive beta chains. Every entry covers one CDR3 protein and lists the most common genes and DNA from its rows. The sample table shows approximately 1,000,000 distinct CDR3 sequences, and less than 40% are seen once. The biggest ten clones account for over 12% of the sample. These TCRs' antigens remain unknown. Sample: cultured CD8+ T cells from PBMCs, taken from culture after CMV antigen stimulation. The receptors were sampled from a human donor in good health (CMV status not recorded). Some clones in this sample may be carry-over from other donors' samples.

In its sample, this clonotype was seen a few times. The chain has TRBV27 and TRBJ2-7, with TRBD1 matching 9 bases. The junction had 6 bases not matched to a gene; V was cut back by 3 bases and J by 6 bases. This CDR3 comprises 14 residues. The germline V gene has CDR1 MNHEY and CDR2 SMNVEV (reference sequence). This chain's CDR3 is CASSLGQGFGEQYF. The CDR3 nucleotides read TGTGCCAGCAGTTTGGGACAGGGTTTCGGCGAGCAGTACTTC.

This clonotype was seen just once. The chain joins TRBV27 to TRBJ2-7; 8 bases line up with TRBD2. Trimming removed 0 bases from V and 3 bases from J; junction bases left unmatched: 7. Germline V lookup: CDR1 MNHEY, CDR2 SMNVEV (reference sequence). There are 16 residues in the CDR3. DNA of the CDR3: TGTGCCAGCAGTTTATCGGGACGGGGGGGCGGCTACGAGCAGTACTTC. This encodes CASSLSGRGGGYEQYF.

V and J are TRBV4-3 and TRBJ1-2; a weak D match, TRBD1 (5 bases). Per the germline V gene, CDR1 is LGHNA and CDR2 is YSLEER. CDR3 length: 15 amino acids. V was shortened by 1 base and J by 8 bases, with 17 bases between the two germline ends. CDR3 in DNA: TGCGCCAGCAGCCAAGGCCCTCCCGGGACGTACGGCTACACCTTC. Translating gives CASSQGPPGTYGYTF.

This clonotype has more than one count but fewer than ten. The chain has TRBV4-1 and TRBJ2-1, with unresolved D. V lost 0 bases, J lost 4 bases, and 13 bases lay in between. The length of the CDR3 is 16 residues. The germline V gene has CDR1 MGHRA and CDR2 YSYEKL. The CDR3 DNA reads TGCGCCAGCAGCCAAGAGTGGTTTGACACATACAATGAGCAGTTCTTC. Translated, it gives CASSQEWFDTYNEQFF.

V and J are TRBV6-6 and TRBJ2-7; 11 bases match TRBD1. The trim removed 6 bases at V and 7 bases at J, leaving 11 bases unmatched. Looked up from germline, CDR1 is MNHNY and CDR2 is SVGAGI (reference sequence). CDR3 length: 15 amino acids. Here the CDR3 reads CASSEDRGPLREQYV. CDR3 nucleotides: TGTGCCAGCAGCGAGGACAGGGGGCCCCTTAGAGAGCAGTACGTC.

The chain carries TRBV9 and TRBJ2-7; TRBD2 matches 7 bases. Germline assignment: CDR1 SGDLS and CDR2 YYNGEE. This CDR3 comprises 16 residues. Trimming at V came to 0 bases and at J to 3 bases, leaving 9 bases not matched to a gene. In DNA, the CDR3 is TGTGCCAGCAGCGTAGTTTCAAGCGGGGCCTTCTACGAGCAGTACTTC. Translating it yields CASSVVSSGAFYEQYF.

As to this clonotype: A read error may produce the germline difference seen at one junction end. The rearrangement uses TRBV5-5 and TRBJ2-1, with D perhaps TRBD1 (6 bases). The germline CDR1 and CDR2 sequences are SGHKS and YYEKEE (reference sequence). The CDR3 consists of 13 residues. The CDR3 protein is CASGLGHFNEQFF. The CDR3, as DNA: TGTGCCAGCGGCTTGGGACACTTCAATGAGCAGTTCTTC.

This clonotype was counted a few times. The chain couples TRBV19 to TRBJ1-1; D remains unclear. The CDR3 has 13 residues. From germline, CDR1 is LNHDA and CDR2 SQIVND (reference sequence). V was cut by 7 bases and J by 2 bases, with 11 bases left in between. The CDR3: CASNGKGNTEAFF. The CDR3 bases are TGTGCCAGTAATGGAAAGGGAAACACTGAAGCTTTCTTT.

The gene calls are TRBV5-6 and TRBJ1-1, with 9 nucleotides matching TRBD1. J gave up 1 base and V 0 bases, and 4 bases lay outside the gene matches. The CDR3 extends over 16 amino acids. Germline assignment: CDR1 SGHDT and CDR2 YYEEEE. CDR3 protein: CASSLVPGQGNTEAFF. CDR3 bases: TGTGCCAGCAGCTTGGTACCGGGACAGGGGAACACTGAAGCTTTCTTT.

J is TRBJ2-2 and V is TRBV7-2; D remains ambiguous. CDR1 SGHTA and CDR2 FQGNSA come from the germline V gene. Trimming pared 0 bases from V and 4 bases from J, leaving 6 bases between. The CDR3 loop spans 14 amino acids. The CDR3 DNA sequence: TGTGCCAGCAGCTTAGCTTTCCTCACCGGGGAGCTGTTTTTT. Amino acids: CASSLAFLTGELFF.